This T cell receptor (beta chain) was found in a study of OX40 agonist ivuxolimab in advanced cancers. Overall study: Each dose-escalation patient presented with hepatocellular carcinoma, melanoma, renal cell or head and neck cancer.

Generated by immunoSEQ multiplex PCR, the TCRdb table keeps only in-frame clones and is missing some. The sample shows about 79,000 clones, roughly 80% of them seen only once. Study results and limitations: Average numbers of expanded clones were greater in CD8+ T cells than in CD4+.

Patients had blood sampled at baseline and again on cycle 4 day 1 and cycle 7 day 1. The CDR3 runs to 13 residues. The V and J ends lost 6 bases and 2 bases respectively, with 10 bases between them. Germline-derived CDR1 and CDR2 are SGDLS and YYNGEE. In the case of this clone: Its target is not known.

The sequenced sample was CD4+ or CD8+ T cells sorted from blood, obtained in a trial of the OX40 agonist ivuxolimab. This TCR came from an adult with an advanced solid tumor such as melanoma, head and neck, liver or kidney cancer. The chain joins TRBV9 to TRBJ2-3; possibly TRBD1 for D (6 bases). As DNA, the CDR3 is TGTGCCAGCAACAGGGAAAACACAGATACGCAGTATTTT. It translates to CASNRENTDTQYF.